This TCR beta chain is from a study of control samples from healthy donors and cancer patients. Generated by immunoSEQ multiplex PCR, the TCRdb table keeps only in-frame clones and is missing some. The table records 30,000 or so clones, 94% of them present only once. There are 12 residues in the CDR3. Germline V gene data show CDR1 as SGHVS and CDR2 as FQNEAQ. The germline V and J ends were trimmed by 5 bases and 5 bases, with 10 bases remaining between them. The chain has TRBV7-8 and TRBJ2-7; D not certain. Sequenced input: blood. This TCR was recovered from a man aged 55-75 years in good health. The CDR3 nucleotides read TGTGCCAGCAGCAGGCTAGTACACGAGCAGTACTTC. It encodes CASSRLVHEQYF.